Each of the 26 T cell receptor beta chains below was sequenced from the same sample in a study of a mutant IDH1 vaccine in newly diagnosed glioma. The antigens these receptors bind are not known. Regarding time point: week 35, safety follow-up. Topical imiquimod was applied with each vaccine dose, which held 300 ug of mutant IDH1 20-mer peptide. Only in-frame clones appear in the TCRdb table, and some are missing; sequencing was by immunoSEQ multiplex PCR. The sample yields 60,000 to 65,000 clones, around 84% seen once. The sample here was PBMCs, taken from a glioma patient whose treatment included an IDH1 peptide vaccine. These receptors were collected from a man aged 30 to 39 with glioma.

The chain carries TRBV5-8 and TRBJ2-7; 9 bases are shared with TRBD1. V lost 5 bases and J lost 0; bases outside the gene matches: 6. This CDR3 comprises 15 residues. From germline, CDR1 is SGHTS and CDR2 YDEGEE. The CDR3 spells CASREGTGSSYEQYF. CDR3 bases: TGTGCCAGCAGGGAGGGGACAGGGAGCTCCTACGAGCAGTACTTC. The full variable domain, its missing parts supplied by reference TRBV5-8 and TRBJ2-7, is EAGVTQSPTHLIKTRGQQATLRCSPISGHTSVYWYQQALGLGLQFLLWYDEGEERNRGNFPPRFSGRQFPNYSSELNVNALELEDSALYLCASREGTGSSYEQYFGPGTRLTVT.

The V and J genes are TRBV6-1 and TRBJ2-5; 9 bases agree with TRBD2. V shed 4 bases and J 1 base; nucleotides not matched to a gene: 7. Germline V gene sequence: CDR1 MNHNS, CDR2 SASEGT. The CDR3 spans 16 residues. For the CDR3, the DNA is TGTGCCAGCAGTGTTTTAGCGGGGGCCACCCAAGAGACCCAGTACTTC. Translation gives CASSVLAGATQETQYF.

The DNA of the CDR3 is TGCGCCAGCAGCTTGGGGGGGCAGATGAACACTGAAGCTTTCTTT. Its protein is CASSLGGQMNTEAFF. The chain is built from TRBV5-1 and TRBJ1-1, with D maybe TRBD1 (6 bases). CDR3 length: 15 amino acids. Germline assignment: CDR1 SGHRS and CDR2 YFSETQ. Trimming stripped 0 bases from V and 0 bases from J, with 9 bases between.

The chain is built from TRBV6-1 and TRBJ2-7; a weak D match, TRBD2 (5 bases). CDR3 length: 13 amino acids. Trimming cost V 6 bases and J 1 base, with 10 bases left between them. The germline V gene has CDR1 MNHNS and CDR2 SASEGT. The CDR3 reads CASRGGLSYEQYF. The DNA for the CDR3 is TGTGCCAGCAGGGGTGGACTGTCCTACGAGCAGTACTTC.

The chain carries TRBV6-1 and TRBJ2-7; TRBD1 might be the D (5 bases). V was trimmed by 4 bases and J by 1 base, leaving 14 bases between them. Germline assignment: CDR1 MNHNS and CDR2 SASEGT. CDR3 size: 15 residues. The CDR3 here is CASSVPHRFSYEQYF. CDR3 sequence (DNA): TGTGCCAGCAGTGTGCCGCACAGGTTTTCCTACGAGCAGTACTTC.

The chain uses TRBV5-6 and TRBJ1-2; the D is unclear. V was pared by 4 bases and J by 3 bases, with 7 bases between. The CDR3 is 12 amino acids. The germline V gene encodes CDR1 SGHDT and CDR2 YYEEEE. Written as DNA, the CDR3 is TGTGCCAGCAGCCCGAGGGACTATGGCTACACCTTC. Its protein product is CASSPRDYGYTF.

This rearrangement joins TRBV11-2 to TRBJ2-1; possibly TRBD1 or TRBD2 for D (5 bases each). Germline loops: CDR1 SGHAT, CDR2 FQNNGV. Trimming stripped 2 bases from V and 9 bases from J, with 11 bases between. This CDR3 contains 13 residues. The CDR3 loop is CASSLFPGPEQFF. The CDR3 region has the DNA TGTGCCAGCAGCTTATTTCCGGGACCTGAGCAGTTCTTC.

The rearrangement joins TRBV6-5 to TRBJ2-7; D ambiguous. With 7 bases removed from V and 5 bases from J, the gap between germline ends came to 18 bases. This CDR3 has 14 amino acids. Germline loops: CDR1 MNHEY, CDR2 SVGAGI. Here the CDR3 reads CASKRGYEADEQYF. The CDR3 DNA is TGTGCCAGCAAGAGAGGTTACGAGGCCGACGAGCAGTACTTC.

This clone was recorded only once. V usage is TRBV10-3 and J usage is TRBJ2-3; perhaps TRBD2 as D (5 bases). The length of the CDR3 is 14 residues. Trimming cost V 6 bases and J 3 bases, with 13 bases left between them. Germline V CDR1 and CDR2: ENHRY, SYGVKD. The CDR3 loop is CAISDPRGTDTQYF. In DNA, the CDR3 is TGTGCCATCAGCGATCCCCGGGGAACAGATACGCAGTATTTT.

The V and J genes are TRBV5-4 and TRBJ2-1, with D tentatively TRBD1 or TRBD2 (5 bases each). Germline V gene lookup returns CDR1 SGHNT and CDR2 YYREEE (reference sequence). V shed 0 bases and J shed 13 bases, with 8 bases lying between them. The CDR3 runs 11 residues. CDR3 region: CASSLGGIQFF. CDR3 coding DNA: TGTGCCAGCAGCTTGGGGGGGATTCAGTTCTTC.

V usage is TRBV19 and J usage is TRBJ1-3; TRBD1 might be the D (5 bases). The V gene's germline CDR1 is LNHDA and CDR2 SQIVND (reference sequence). This CDR3 comprises 15 residues. With 4 bases removed from V and 2 bases from J, the gap between germline ends came to 12 bases. This CDR3 reads CASSTQTGAGNTIYF. The CDR3 DNA reads TGTGCCAGTAGTACACAAACAGGCGCTGGAAACACCATATATTTT. Complete variable domain (other parts from reference TRBV19 and TRBJ1-3): DGGITQSPKYLFRKEGQNVTLSCEQNLNHDAMYWYRQDPGQGLRLIYYSQIVNDFQKGDIAEGYSVSREKKESFPLTVTSAQKNPTAFYLCASSTQTGAGNTIYFGEGSWLTVV.

The rearrangement links TRBV6-6 to TRBJ1-3, with 8 positions matching TRBD1. This CDR3 has 15 residues. Germline V gene data show CDR1 as MNHNY and CDR2 as SVGAGI (reference sequence). The ends lost 7 bases at V and 3 bases at J; junction bases unmatched: 8. The CDR3 sequence is CASMPTGAVGNTIYF. Written as DNA, the CDR3 is TGTGCCAGCATGCCGACAGGGGCGGTTGGAAACACCATATATTTT.

The chain recombines TRBV5-5 with TRBJ2-5; D uncertain. CDR1 is SGHKS, CDR2 YYEKEE, per germline (reference sequence). This CDR3 region has 12 residues. V lost 1 base and J lost 6, with 7 bases in between. CDR3 bases: TGTGCCAGCAGCTTGTCTGAAAAGACCCAGTACTTC. Amino acids: CASSLSEKTQYF.

The chain links TRBV27 to TRBJ1-6, with D uncertain. Trimming removed 5 bases from V and 7 bases from J, with 6 bases in between. Looked up from germline, CDR1 is MNHEY and CDR2 is SMNVEV (reference sequence). The CDR3 runs 12 residues. The DNA of the CDR3 is TGTGCCAGCAGTCCCGTCAATTCACCCCTCCACTTT. It yields the protein CASSPVNSPLHF.

The chain recombines TRBV5-5 with TRBJ1-2, with D perhaps matching TRBD1 (6 bases). Trimming cost V 1 base and J 5 bases, with 15 bases left between them. The CDR3 length is 15 residues. The germline gives CDR1 SGHKS, CDR2 YYEKEE (reference sequence). CDR3 loop: CASSLLSDRVYGYTF. As DNA, the CDR3 is TGTGCCAGCAGCTTGCTCTCGGACAGAGTTTATGGCTACACCTTC.

The chain is built from TRBV19 and TRBJ1-1; no clear D gene. Trimming removed 5 bases from V and 0 bases from J, with 13 bases in between. This CDR3 comprises 15 residues. Germline values: CDR1 LNHDA, CDR2 SQIVND (reference sequence). In DNA form, the CDR3 reads TGTGCCAGTAGTTACACAGACTTCATGAACACTGAAGCTTTCTTT. This codes for CASSYTDFMNTEAFF.

V gene TRBV5-1 combines with J gene TRBJ1-1; no definite D call. Germline V gives CDR1 SGHRS, CDR2 YFSETQ. The CDR3 totals 16 residues. The V end was cut by 0 bases, the J end by 1 base, with 13 bases between. The CDR3 coding sequence is TGCGCCAGCAGCTTGGAATCGCTGGAGGGGAACACTGAAGCTTTCTTT. As protein: CASSLESLEGNTEAFF.

The chain couples TRBV18 to TRBJ1-5; 8 positions agree with TRBD1. V lost 6 bases to trimming and J lost 1 base; unmatched junction nucleotides: 2. CDR1 KGHSH and CDR2 LQKENI come from the germline V gene. The CDR3 has 14 residues. The CDR3 DNA reads TGTGCCAGCTCGCGGGACAGGAGCAATCAGCCCCAGCATTTT. It encodes CASSRDRSNQPQHF.

The chain combines TRBV6-5 with TRBJ2-5; 7 bases are a match to TRBD1. The germline CDR1 and CDR2 sequences are MNHEY and SVGAGI. The CDR3 has 13 residues. Germline trimming cut 7 bases from V and 3 bases from J; bases unmatched to any gene: 5. DNA for the CDR3: TGTGCCAGCACCGGGACAGCAGAAGAGACCCAGTACTTC. Amino acid sequence: CASTGTAEETQYF.

V and J are TRBV5-4 and TRBJ1-2; 7 nucleotides align to TRBD1. The CDR3 length is 15 residues. CDR1 SGHNT and CDR2 YYREEE come from the germline V gene (reference sequence). V trimming: 4 bases; J trimming: 4 bases; junction bases outside the gene matches: 10. The CDR3 bases are TGTGCCAGCAGCCTAAAGACAGGGAACGGCTATGGCTACACCTTC. Encoded protein: CASSLKTGNGYGYTF.

This clone was seen only a few times. The chain couples TRBV30 to TRBJ2-2; 8 bases align to TRBD1. The V segment lost 5 bases and the J segment 4 bases; nucleotides outside the gene matches: 6. The CDR3 extends over 14 amino acids. Germline V lookup: CDR1 GTSNPN, CDR2 SVGIG (reference sequence). The DNA for the CDR3 is TGTGCCTGGGACGGACAGGGAGTCACCGGGGAGCTGTTTTTT. Amino acid sequence: CAWDGQGVTGELFF.

The gene calls are TRBV5-4 and TRBJ1-2; D is perhaps TRBD1 (5 bases). Germline CDR1 and CDR2: SGHNT and YYREEE (reference sequence). Between the trimmed V and J ends, which lost 6 bases and 0 bases, there was a span of 12 bases. The CDR3 has 14 residues. In nucleotides, the CDR3 is TGTGCCAGCACCGGGGACGTCGCTAACTATGGCTACACCTTC. This translates into CASTGDVANYGYTF.

The table lists this clone with a few counts. The chain couples TRBV30 to TRBJ1-5; D is unresolved. CDR3 size: 15 residues. V shed 2 bases and J shed 2 bases, with 13 bases lying between them. The germline CDR1 and CDR2 sequences are GTSNPN and SVGIG (reference sequence). CDR3 in DNA: TGTGCCTGGAGTCCGGAGGGCCGAGGCAATCAGCCCCAGCATTTT. It codes for CAWSPEGRGNQPQHF.

This clone occurred once. The chain carries TRBV29-1 and TRBJ2-7, with a weak D call TRBD1 (6 bases). The V gene lost 1 base and the J gene lost 4 bases, with 11 bases spanning the gap. In germline, CDR1 is SQVTM, CDR2 ANQGSEA. This CDR3 is built from 13 residues. DNA for the CDR3: TGCAGCGTTGAAGGAGGGGGATCTTACGAGCAGTACTTC. Protein sequence: CSVEGGGSYEQYF.

This clone is a singleton in its sample. The V call is TRBV9, the J call TRBJ1-6; TRBD1 matches 8 bases. V shed 1 base, J shed 7 bases, and the junction held 10 bases outside the gene matches. Germline-derived CDR1 and CDR2 are SGDLS and YYNGEE. The CDR3 totals 17 residues. The CDR3 coding sequence is TGTGCCAGCAGCGTACCCTCTGCGACAGGGGCGAATTCACCCCTCCACTTT. Residues: CASSVPSATGANSPLHF.

The chain carries TRBV5-6 and TRBJ1-6; possibly TRBD1 for D (5 bases). The CDR3 sequence is 15 residues long. V was trimmed by 0 bases and J by 5 bases, leaving 9 bases between them. Germline values: CDR1 SGHDT, CDR2 YYEEEE. The CDR3 protein is CASSLVVRDNSPLHF. For the CDR3, the DNA is TGTGCCAGCAGCTTGGTGGTCAGGGATAATTCACCCCTCCACTTT.